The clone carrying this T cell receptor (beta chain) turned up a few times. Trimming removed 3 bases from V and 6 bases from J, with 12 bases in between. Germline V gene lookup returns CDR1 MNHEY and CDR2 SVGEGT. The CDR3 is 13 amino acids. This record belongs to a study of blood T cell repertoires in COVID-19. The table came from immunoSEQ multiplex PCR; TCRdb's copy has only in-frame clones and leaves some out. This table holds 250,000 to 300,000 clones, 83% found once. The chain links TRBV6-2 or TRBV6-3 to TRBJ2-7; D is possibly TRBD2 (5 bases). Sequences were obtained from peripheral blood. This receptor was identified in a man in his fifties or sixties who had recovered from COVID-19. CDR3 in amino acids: CASSYGSFSEQYF. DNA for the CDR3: TGTGCCAGCAGTTATGGGAGTTTTTCCGAGCAGTACTTC.